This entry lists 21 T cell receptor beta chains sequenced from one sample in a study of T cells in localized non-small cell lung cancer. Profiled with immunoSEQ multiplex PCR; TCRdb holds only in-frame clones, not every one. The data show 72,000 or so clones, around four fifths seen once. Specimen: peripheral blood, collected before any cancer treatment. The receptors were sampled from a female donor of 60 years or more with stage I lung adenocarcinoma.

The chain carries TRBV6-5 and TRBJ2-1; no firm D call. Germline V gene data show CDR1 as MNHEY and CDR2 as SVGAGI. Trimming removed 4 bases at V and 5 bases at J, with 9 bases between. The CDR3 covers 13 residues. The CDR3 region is CASSLWQNNEQFF. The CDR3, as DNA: TGTGCCAGCAGTTTGTGGCAGAACAATGAGCAGTTCTTC.

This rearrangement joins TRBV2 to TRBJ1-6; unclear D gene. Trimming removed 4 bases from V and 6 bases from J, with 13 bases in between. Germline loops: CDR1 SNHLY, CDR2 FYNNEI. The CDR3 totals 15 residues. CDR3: CASSVGPRPNSPLHF. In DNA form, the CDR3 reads TGTGCCAGCAGTGTCGGACCACGGCCTAATTCACCCCTCCACTTT.

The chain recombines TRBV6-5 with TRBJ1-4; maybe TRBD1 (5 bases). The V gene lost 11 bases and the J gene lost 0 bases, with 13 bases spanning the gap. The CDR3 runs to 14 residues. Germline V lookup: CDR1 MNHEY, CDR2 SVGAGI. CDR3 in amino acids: CAAARTTTNEKLFF. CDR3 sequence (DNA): TGTGCCGCAGCCAGGACAACAACTAATGAAAAACTGTTTTTT.

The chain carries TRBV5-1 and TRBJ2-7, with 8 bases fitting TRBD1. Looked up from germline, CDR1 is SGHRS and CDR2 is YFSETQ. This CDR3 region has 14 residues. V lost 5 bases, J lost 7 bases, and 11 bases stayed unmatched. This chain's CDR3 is CASRSGQGAWEQYF. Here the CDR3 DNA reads TGCGCCAGCAGATCCGGCCAGGGGGCGTGGGAGCAGTACTTC.

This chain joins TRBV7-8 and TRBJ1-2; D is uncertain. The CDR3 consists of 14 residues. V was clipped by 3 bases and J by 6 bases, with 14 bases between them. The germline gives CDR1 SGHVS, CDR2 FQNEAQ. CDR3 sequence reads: CASSFGLSRDGYTF. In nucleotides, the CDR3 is TGTGCCAGCAGCTTCGGGCTCTCAAGGGATGGCTACACCTTC.

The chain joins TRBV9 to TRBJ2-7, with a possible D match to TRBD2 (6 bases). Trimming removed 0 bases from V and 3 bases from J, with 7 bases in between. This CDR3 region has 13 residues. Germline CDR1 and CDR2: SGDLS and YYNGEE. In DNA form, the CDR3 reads TGTGCCAGCAGCGTAGGACTAGGCTACGAGCAGTACTTC. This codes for CASSVGLGYEQYF.

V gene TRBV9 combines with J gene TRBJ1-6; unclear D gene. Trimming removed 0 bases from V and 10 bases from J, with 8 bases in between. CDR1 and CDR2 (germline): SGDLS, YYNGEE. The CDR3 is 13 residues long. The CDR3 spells CASSVATQSPLHF. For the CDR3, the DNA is TGTGCCAGCAGCGTAGCTACCCAATCACCCCTCCACTTT.

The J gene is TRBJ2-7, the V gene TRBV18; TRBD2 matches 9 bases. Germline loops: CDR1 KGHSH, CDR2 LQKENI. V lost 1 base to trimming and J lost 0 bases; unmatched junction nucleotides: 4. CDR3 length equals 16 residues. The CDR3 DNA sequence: TGTGCCAGCTCACCACGGGGTAGCGGGGGCTCCTACGAGCAGTACTTC. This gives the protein CASSPRGSGGSYEQYF.

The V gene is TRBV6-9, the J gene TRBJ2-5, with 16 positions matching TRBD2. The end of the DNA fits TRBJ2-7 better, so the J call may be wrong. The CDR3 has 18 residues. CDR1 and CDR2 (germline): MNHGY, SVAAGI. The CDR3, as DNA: TGTGCCAGCGTAAAGGGACTAGCGGGGGGGAATTCTCCCTACGAGCAGTACTTC. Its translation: CASVKGLAGGNSPYEQYF.

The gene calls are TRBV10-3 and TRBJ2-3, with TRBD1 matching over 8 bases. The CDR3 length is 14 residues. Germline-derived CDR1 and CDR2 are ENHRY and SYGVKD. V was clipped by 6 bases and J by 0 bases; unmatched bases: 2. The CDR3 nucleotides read TGTGCCATCAGCTGGACAGGGAGCACAGATACGCAGTATTTT. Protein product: CAISWTGSTDTQYF.

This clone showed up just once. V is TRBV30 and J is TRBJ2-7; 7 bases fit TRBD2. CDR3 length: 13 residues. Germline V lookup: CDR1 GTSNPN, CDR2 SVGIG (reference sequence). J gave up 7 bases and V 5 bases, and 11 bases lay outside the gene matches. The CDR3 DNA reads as TGTGCCTGGGGACGGGAGGTGTGGGGGGAGCAGTACTTC. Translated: CAWGREVWGEQYF.

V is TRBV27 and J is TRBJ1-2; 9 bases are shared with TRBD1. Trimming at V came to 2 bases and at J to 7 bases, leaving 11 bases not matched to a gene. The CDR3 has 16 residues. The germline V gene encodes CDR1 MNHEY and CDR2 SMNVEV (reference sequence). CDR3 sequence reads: CASSLTNTGGTGGYTF. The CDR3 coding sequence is TGTGCCAGCAGTTTAACAAACACAGGGGGCACGGGTGGCTACACCTTC.

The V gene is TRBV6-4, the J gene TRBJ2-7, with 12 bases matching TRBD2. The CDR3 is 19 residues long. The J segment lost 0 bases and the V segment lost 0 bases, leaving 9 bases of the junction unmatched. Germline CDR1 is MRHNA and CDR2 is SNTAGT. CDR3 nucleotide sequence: TGTGCCAGCAGTGACTCACAGGCTAGCGGGAGGGAAAACTCCTACGAGCAGTACTTC. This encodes CASSDSQASGRENSYEQYF.

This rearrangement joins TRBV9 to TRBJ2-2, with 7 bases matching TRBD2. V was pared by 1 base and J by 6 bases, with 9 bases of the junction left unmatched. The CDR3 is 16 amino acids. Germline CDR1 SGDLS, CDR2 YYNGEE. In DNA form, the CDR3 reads TGTGCCAGCAGCGTATCGGGGGGAGGGCCCGCCGGGGAGCTGTTTTTT. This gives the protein CASSVSGGGPAGELFF.

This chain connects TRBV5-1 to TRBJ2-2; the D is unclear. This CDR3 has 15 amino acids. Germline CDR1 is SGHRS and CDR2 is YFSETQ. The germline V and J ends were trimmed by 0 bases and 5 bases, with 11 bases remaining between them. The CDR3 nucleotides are TGCGCCAGCAGCTTGGGGGGTGTAGAAACCGGGGAGCTGTTTTTT. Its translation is CASSLGGVETGELFF.

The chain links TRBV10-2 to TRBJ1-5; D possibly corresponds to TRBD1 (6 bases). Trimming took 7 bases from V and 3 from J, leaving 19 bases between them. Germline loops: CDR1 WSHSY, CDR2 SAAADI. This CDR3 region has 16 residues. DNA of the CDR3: TGCGCCAGCAAGAAGACAGGCGGAGGGGACAATCAGCCCCAGCATTTT. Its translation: CASKKTGGGDNQPQHF.

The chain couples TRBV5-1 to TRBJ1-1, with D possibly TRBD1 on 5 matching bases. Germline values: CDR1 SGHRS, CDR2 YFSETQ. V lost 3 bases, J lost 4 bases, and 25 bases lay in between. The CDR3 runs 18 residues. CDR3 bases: TGCGCCAGCAGCTACTCCGCGGCAGGGATATTTATGATCACTGAAGCTTTCTTT. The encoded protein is CASSYSAAGIFMITEAFF.

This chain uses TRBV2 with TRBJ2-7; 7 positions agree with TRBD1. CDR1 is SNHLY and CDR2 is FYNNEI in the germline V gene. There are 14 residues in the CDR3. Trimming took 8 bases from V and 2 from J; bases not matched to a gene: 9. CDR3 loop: CASARNRGPYEQYF. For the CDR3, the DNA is TGTGCCAGCGCAAGAAACAGGGGTCCCTACGAGCAGTACTTC.

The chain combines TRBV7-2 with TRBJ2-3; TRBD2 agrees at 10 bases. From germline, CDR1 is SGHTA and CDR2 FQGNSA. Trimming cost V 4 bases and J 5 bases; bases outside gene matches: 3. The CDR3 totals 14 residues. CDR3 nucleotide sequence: TGTGCCAGCAGCTCCCGGACTAGCGGAGATACGCAGTATTTT. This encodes CASSSRTSGDTQYF.

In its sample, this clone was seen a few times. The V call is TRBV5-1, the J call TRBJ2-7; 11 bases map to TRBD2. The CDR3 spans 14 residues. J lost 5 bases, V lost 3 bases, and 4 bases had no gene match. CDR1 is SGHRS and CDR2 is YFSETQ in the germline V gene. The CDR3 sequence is CASSYGTSGDEQYF. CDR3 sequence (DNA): TGCGCCAGCAGCTATGGGACTAGCGGAGACGAGCAGTACTTC.

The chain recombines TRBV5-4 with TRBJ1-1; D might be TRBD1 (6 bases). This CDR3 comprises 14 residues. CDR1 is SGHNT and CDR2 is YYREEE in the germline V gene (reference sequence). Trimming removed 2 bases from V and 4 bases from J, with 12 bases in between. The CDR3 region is CASSLVGAVTEAFF. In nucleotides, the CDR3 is TGTGCCAGCAGCTTAGTGGGGGCCGTCACTGAAGCTTTCTTT.